This T cell receptor beta chain was recorded in a study of T cell responses to AZD1222 COVID-19 vaccine. About the study: Analysis merged second doses at about 4 or about 12 weeks. General study points: The donors showed a predominance of white British ancestry and of females, with possible underestimation of clonal diversity. It was only after the peak T cell response that any repertoires were sampled.

This table comes from immunoSEQ multiplex PCR, and its TCRdb copy is limited to in-frame clones, with some not included. The sample lists 68,000 or so clones, 65% to 80% occurring once. Comment on this clone: Its target is not known.

The specimen comprised peripheral blood, sampled on day 0 of AZD1222 vaccination. This clonotype was sampled from an adult in good health.

CDR3 DNA sequence: TGTGCCAGCAGCCGGACAGGGGTACAAGAGACCCAGTACTTC. Amino acids: CASSRTGVQETQYF. The genes are TRBV7-8 and TRBJ2-5, with TRBD1 matching over 9 bases. The CDR3 length is 14 residues. V was pared by 5 bases and J by 2 bases, with 3 bases of the junction left unmatched. Looked up from germline, CDR1 is SGHVS and CDR2 is FQNEAQ. Full variable domain (remainder filled in from reference TRBV7-8 and TRBJ2-5): GAGVSQSPRYKVAKRGQDVALRCDPISGHVSLFWYQQALGQGPEFLTYFQNEAQLDKSGLPSDRFFAERPEGSVSTLKIQRTQQEDSAVYLCASSRTGVQETQYFGPGTRLLVL.